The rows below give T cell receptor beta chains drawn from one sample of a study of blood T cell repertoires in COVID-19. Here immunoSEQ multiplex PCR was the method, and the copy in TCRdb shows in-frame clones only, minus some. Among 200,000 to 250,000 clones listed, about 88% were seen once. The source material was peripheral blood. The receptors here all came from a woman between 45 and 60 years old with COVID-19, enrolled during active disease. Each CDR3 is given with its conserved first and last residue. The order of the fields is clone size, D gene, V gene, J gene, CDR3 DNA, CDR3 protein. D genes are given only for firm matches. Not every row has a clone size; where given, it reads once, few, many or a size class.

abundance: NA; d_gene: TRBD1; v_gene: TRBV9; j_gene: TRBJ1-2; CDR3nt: TGTGCCAGCACTTCCCTCGACAGGGCGTATGGCTACACCTTC; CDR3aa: CASTSLDRAYGYTF
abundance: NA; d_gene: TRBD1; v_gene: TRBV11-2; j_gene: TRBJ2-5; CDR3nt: TGTGCCAGCAGCTTAGTAGGGACAGGTTCTTCAGAGACCCAGTACTTC; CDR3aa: CASSLVGTGSSETQYF
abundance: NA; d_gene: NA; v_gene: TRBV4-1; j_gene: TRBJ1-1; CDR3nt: TGCGCCAGCAGCCCCTGGGAGGACGTTCTTGAAGCTTTCTTT; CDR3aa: CASSPWEDVLEAFF
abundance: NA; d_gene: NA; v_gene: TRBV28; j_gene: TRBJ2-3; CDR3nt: TGTGCCAGCAGTCTTATCCTTCAGGGCGAAAATCTGCCAATACAGTCTGCTTATACGCAGTATTTT; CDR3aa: CASSLILQGENLPIQSAYTQYF
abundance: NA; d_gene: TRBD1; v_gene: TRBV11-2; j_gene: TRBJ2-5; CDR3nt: TGTGCCAGCAGCCCTATCGTGCCGCCAGGGGACAGAGAGACCCAGTACTTC; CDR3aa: CASSPIVPPGDRETQYF
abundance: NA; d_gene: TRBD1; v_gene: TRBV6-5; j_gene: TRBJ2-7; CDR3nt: TGTGCCACCACCGCGAGGACAGGGGTAGGGTACGAGCAGTACTTC; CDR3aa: CATTARTGVGYEQYF
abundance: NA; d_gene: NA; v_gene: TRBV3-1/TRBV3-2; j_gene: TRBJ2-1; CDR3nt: TGTGCCAGCAGCCAGGTTCGGCGGGGTCTTGAGCAGTTCTTC; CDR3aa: CASSQVRRGLEQFF
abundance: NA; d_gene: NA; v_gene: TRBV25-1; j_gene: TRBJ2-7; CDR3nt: TGTGCCAGCAGTGACAGGTCTTTACCCTACGAGCAGTACTTC; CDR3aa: CASSDRSLPYEQYF
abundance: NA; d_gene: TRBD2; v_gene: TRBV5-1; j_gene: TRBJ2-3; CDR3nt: TGCGCCAGCAGCTTGGGAAGGACTAGACGAACCCAATTGACGCAGTATTTT; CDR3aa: CASSLGRTRRTQLTQYF
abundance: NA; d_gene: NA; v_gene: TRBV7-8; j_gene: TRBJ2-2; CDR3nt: TGTGCCAGCAGCCTCTACAGGGTTGGCACCGGGGAGCTGTTTTTT; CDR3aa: CASSLYRVGTGELFF
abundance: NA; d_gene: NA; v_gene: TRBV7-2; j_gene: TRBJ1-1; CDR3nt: TGTGCCAGCAGCGTAGCCGGGACTAGACTGAACACTGAAGCTTTCTTT; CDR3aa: CASSVAGTRLNTEAFF
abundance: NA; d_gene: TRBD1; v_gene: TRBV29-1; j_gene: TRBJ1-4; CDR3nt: TGCAGCGTGCAGACAGGGGGCATTGAAAAACTGTTTTTT; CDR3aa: CSVQTGGIEKLFF
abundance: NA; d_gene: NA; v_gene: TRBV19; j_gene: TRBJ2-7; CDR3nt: TGTGCCAGTGCCATGGGAGGCTCGTCCTACGAGCAGTACTTC; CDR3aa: CASAMGGSSYEQYF
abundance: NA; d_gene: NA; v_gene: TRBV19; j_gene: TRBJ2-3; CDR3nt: TGTGCCAGTACCCCAATCGATAATGGGGGGGGCATACCTAGAGATACGCAGTATTTT; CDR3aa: CASTPIDNGGGIPRDTQYF
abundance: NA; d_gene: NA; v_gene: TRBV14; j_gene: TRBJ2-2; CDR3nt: TGTGCCAGCAGCCAAGAGGGTCGGACAGCGAACACCGGGGAGCTGTTTTTT; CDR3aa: CASSQEGRTANTGELFF
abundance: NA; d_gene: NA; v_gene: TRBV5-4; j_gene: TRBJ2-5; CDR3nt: TGTGCCAGCAGCTTAGGGGGGGGACGGGAGACCCAGTACTTC; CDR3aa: CASSLGGGRETQYF
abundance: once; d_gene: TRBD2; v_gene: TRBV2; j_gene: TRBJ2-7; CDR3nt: TGTGCCACCTGGGGGGAGGGCAACGAGCAGTACTTC; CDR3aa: CATWGEGNEQYF
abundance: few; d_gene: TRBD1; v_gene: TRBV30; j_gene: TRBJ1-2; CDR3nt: TGTGCCCGTACAGGACAGGGGGCCTATAACTATGGCTACACCTTC; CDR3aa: CARTGQGAYNYGYTF
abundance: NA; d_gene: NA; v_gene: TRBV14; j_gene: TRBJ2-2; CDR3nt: TGTGCCAGCAGCCGGAGGCGCGGCGGGGTGAACACCGGGGAGCTGTTTTTT; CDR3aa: CASSRRRGGVNTGELFF
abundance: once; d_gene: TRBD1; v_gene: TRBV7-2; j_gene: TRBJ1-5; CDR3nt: TGTGCCAGCAGCCCATCCGGGACAGGGGACCATCAGCCCCAGCATTTT; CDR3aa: CASSPSGTGDHQPQHF
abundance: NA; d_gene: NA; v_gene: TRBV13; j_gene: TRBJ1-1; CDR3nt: TGTGCCAGCATCGAAGGGGATAAGAACACTGAAGCTTTCTTT; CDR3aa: CASIEGDKNTEAFF
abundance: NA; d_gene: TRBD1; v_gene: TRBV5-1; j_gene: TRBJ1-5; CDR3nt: TGCGCCAGCAGCTTGGGATCAGGGGGAATCAATCAGCCCCAGCATTTT; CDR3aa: CASSLGSGGINQPQHF
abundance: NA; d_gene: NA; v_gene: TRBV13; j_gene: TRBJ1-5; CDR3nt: TGTGCCAGCAGCCTGGGGGGGGTTGGGAGCAATCAGCCCCAGCATTTT; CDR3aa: CASSLGGVGSNQPQHF
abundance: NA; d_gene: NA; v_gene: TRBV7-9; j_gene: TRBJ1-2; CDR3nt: TGTGCCAGCAGCTCCGGACAAGCAGTTTACTATGGCTACACCTTC; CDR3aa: CASSSGQAVYYGYTF
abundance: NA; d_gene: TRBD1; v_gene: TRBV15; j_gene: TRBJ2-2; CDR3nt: TGTGCCACCAGCACAGGGGGCAGGGAATCGGCCGGGGAGCTGTTTTTT; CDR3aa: CATSTGGRESAGELFF
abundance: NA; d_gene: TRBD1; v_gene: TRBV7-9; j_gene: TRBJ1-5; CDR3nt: TGTGCCAGCAGCTTCGGACAGGGGGCTGGACAGCCCCAGCATTTT; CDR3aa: CASSFGQGAGQPQHF
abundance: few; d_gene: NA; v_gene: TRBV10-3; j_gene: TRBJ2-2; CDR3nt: TGTGCCATCACCCAAAACAGGGCCGCGAACACCGGGGAGCTGTTTTTT; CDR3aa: CAITQNRAANTGELFF
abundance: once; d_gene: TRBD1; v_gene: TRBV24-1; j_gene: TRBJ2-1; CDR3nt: TGTGCCACCAGCGCCACAGGGGGCGAGACCCAGCGCGGGCAGTTCTTC; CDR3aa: CATSATGGETQRGQFF
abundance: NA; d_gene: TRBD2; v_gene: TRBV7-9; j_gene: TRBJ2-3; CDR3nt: TGTGCCAGCAGCCTTAGCCGGACTAGCGGAGGCACAGATACGCAGTATTTT; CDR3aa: CASSLSRTSGGTDTQYF
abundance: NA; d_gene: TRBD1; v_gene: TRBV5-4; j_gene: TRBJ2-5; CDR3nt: TGTGCCAGCAGCTTTACCGGGACAGCAGAGACCCAGTACTTC; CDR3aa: CASSFTGTAETQYF
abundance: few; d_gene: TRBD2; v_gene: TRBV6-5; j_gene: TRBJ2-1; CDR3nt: TGTGCCAGCACCCTAGCGGGGTCCTACAATGAGCAGTTCTTC; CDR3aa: CASTLAGSYNEQFF